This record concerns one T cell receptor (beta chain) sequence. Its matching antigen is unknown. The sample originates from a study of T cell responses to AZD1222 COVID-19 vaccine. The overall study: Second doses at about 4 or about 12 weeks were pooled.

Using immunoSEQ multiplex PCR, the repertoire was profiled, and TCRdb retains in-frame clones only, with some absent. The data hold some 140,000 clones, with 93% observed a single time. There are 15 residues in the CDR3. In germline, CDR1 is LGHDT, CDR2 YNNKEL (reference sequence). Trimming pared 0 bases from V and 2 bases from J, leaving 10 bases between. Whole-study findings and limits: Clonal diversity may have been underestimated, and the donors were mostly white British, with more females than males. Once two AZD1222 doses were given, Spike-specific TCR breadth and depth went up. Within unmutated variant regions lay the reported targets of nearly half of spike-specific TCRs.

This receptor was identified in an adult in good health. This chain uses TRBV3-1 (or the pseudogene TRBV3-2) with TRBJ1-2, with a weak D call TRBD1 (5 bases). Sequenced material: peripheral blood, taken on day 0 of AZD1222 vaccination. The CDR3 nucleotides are TGTGCCAGCAGCCAAGAAACTTCAGGGAACTATGGCTACACCTTC. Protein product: CASSQETSGNYGYTF.